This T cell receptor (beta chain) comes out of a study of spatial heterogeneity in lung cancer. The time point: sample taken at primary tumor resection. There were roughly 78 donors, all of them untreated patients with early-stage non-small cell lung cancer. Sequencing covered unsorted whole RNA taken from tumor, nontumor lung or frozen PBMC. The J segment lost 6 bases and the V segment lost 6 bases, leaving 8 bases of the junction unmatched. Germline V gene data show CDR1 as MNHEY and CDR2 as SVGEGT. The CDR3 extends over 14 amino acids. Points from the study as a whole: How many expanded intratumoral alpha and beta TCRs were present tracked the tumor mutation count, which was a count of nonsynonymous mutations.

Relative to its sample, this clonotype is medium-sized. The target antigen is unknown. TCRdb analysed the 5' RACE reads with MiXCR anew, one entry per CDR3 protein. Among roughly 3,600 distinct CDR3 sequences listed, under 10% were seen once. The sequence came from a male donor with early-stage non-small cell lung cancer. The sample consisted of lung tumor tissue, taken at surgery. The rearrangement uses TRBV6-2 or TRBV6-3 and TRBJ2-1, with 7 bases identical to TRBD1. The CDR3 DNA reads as TGTGCCAGCAGCGACCCTGGGACAGCCAATGAGCAGTTCTTC. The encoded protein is CASSDPGTANEQFF.